These 17 T cell receptor beta chains were sequenced from one sample in a study of cytomegalovirus exposure and HLA in healthy donors. Clones were sequenced by immunoSEQ multiplex PCR, and TCRdb holds only the in-frame ones, with some missing. This table holds about 110,000 clones, approximately 86% found once. The sequenced sample consisted of PBMCs. Receptors were obtained from a woman aged 18-29 years in good health and CMV-seronegative.

The chain uses TRBV28 and TRBJ1-5, with 7 bases lining up with TRBD1. Germline assignment: CDR1 MDHEN and CDR2 SYDVKM. The CDR3 covers 15 residues. V lost 3 bases and J lost 6; bases outside the gene matches: 8. The CDR3 is CASSFGRGRGQPQHF. CDR3 in DNA: TGTGCCAGCAGTTTTGGTAGGGGGCGCGGTCAGCCCCAGCATTTT.

This clone was seen just once. The rearrangement links TRBV9 to TRBJ2-2; D unclear. The CDR3 has 15 residues. Trimming pared 0 bases from V and 5 bases from J, leaving 11 bases between. Germline CDR1 and CDR2: SGDLS and YYNGEE. CDR3 in amino acids: CASSVDGRGTGELFF. In DNA, the CDR3 is TGTGCCAGCAGCGTAGATGGCAGAGGAACCGGGGAGCTGTTTTTT.

This clone was seen a few times. The V gene is TRBV5-5, the J gene TRBJ2-2; TRBD1 matches 10 bases. V lost 3 bases, J lost 7 bases, and 6 bases stayed unmatched. The CDR3 loop spans 15 amino acids. In germline, CDR1 is SGHKS, CDR2 YYEKEE (reference sequence). The CDR3 DNA is TGTGCCAGCAGCTCAGGGACAGGGGTTGGCGGGGAGCTGTTTTTT. Translated, it gives CASSSGTGVGGELFF.

The chain couples TRBV5-6 to TRBJ2-7; tentative D call: TRBD1 (6 bases). CDR3 length: 12 amino acids. From germline, CDR1 is SGHDT and CDR2 YYEEEE. The V end lost 2 bases, the J end lost 7 bases, and 10 bases lay between the germline ends. CDR3 region: CASSFYREEQYF. The CDR3 bases are TGTGCCAGCAGCTTTTACAGGGAGGAGCAGTACTTC.

This chain uses TRBV5-4 with TRBJ1-1; no firm D call. V dropped 0 bases and J dropped 0 bases, with 15 bases sitting between them. The germline CDR1 and CDR2 sequences are SGHNT and YYREEE (reference sequence). The CDR3 is made up of 17 amino acids. This chain's CDR3 is CASSLGEGPIMNTEAFF. DNA of the CDR3: TGTGCCAGCAGCTTGGGAGAGGGCCCAATTATGAACACTGAAGCTTTCTTT.

The genes are TRBV6-5 and TRBJ2-1; possible D gene TRBD1, 5 bases. This CDR3 comprises 14 residues. The germline CDR1 and CDR2 sequences are MNHEY and SVGAGI. V was pared by 3 bases and J by 9 bases, with 15 bases between. In DNA, the CDR3 is TGTGCCAGCAGTTATGCGCAGGGCCGGGCTGAGCAGTTCTTC. This encodes CASSYAQGRAEQFF.

The V gene is TRBV7-8, the J gene TRBJ1-2; possible D gene TRBD1, 6 bases. V lost 2 bases, J lost 5 bases, and 18 bases lay in between. Germline-derived CDR1 and CDR2 are SGHVS and FQNEAQ. There are 16 residues in the CDR3. The CDR3 DNA sequence: TGTGCCAGCAGCTTACTTACGGCCCAGGGGATTTATGGCTACACCTTC. It translates to CASSLLTAQGIYGYTF.

This chain uses TRBV2 with TRBJ2-1, with D possibly matching TRBD2 (6 bases). CDR3 length equals 14 residues. Germline V lookup: CDR1 SNHLY, CDR2 FYNNEI. V was trimmed by 9 bases and J by 8 bases, leaving 20 bases between them. The CDR3 protein is CASTTGTALDEQFF. CDR3 bases: TGTGCCAGTACGACCGGGACTGCCCTAGATGAGCAGTTCTTC.

The J gene is TRBJ2-5, the V gene TRBV28; D possibly corresponds to TRBD1 (5 bases). Trimming shortened V by 6 bases and J by 5 bases, and 13 bases separated the two germline ends. This CDR3 is built from 13 residues. CDR1 and CDR2 from the germline V gene are MDHEN and SYDVKM. CDR3: CASRDLGVETQYF. DNA of the CDR3: TGTGCCAGCAGGGACCTAGGGGTGGAGACCCAGTACTTC.

The chain joins TRBV27 to TRBJ1-2; D perhaps matches TRBD1 (5 bases). The germline V gene has CDR1 MNHEY and CDR2 SMNVEV (reference sequence). CDR3 length equals 12 residues. V lost 5 bases and J lost 5, with 9 bases in between. CDR3 region: CASSPDRYGYTF. The DNA for the CDR3 is TGTGCCAGCAGTCCCGACAGATATGGCTACACCTTC.

This chain uses TRBV29-1 with TRBJ2-3; TRBD1 aligns across 9 bases. The CDR3 has 15 amino acids. The germline gives CDR1 SQVTM, CDR2 ANQGSEA. The junction had 7 bases not matched to a gene; V was cut back by 2 bases and J by 4 bases. The CDR3 protein is CSVEWTGANADTQYF. CDR3 nucleotide sequence: TGCAGCGTTGAATGGACAGGGGCCAACGCAGATACGCAGTATTTT.

The J gene is TRBJ2-1, the V gene TRBV10-3; 7 bases align to TRBD1. Germline CDR1 ENHRY, CDR2 SYGVKD. The CDR3 consists of 16 residues. Losses at the gene ends were 6 bases for V and 4 bases for J; bases not matched to a gene: 12. CDR3 residues: CAISDSGTVSYNEQFF. The CDR3 DNA follows: TGTGCCATCAGCGACTCCGGGACAGTCTCTTACAATGAGCAGTTCTTC.

The V and J genes are TRBV2 and TRBJ2-7, with TRBD1 identical over 8 bases. Germline V gives CDR1 SNHLY, CDR2 FYNNEI. V dropped 3 bases and J dropped 4; count of bases not matched to a gene: 5. This CDR3 is built from 14 residues. As DNA, the CDR3 is TGTGCCAGCAGTGACTACAGGGGGAGGTACGAGCAGTACTTC. Its translation: CASSDYRGRYEQYF.

The chain links TRBV15 to TRBJ1-5, with 8 bases that match TRBD1. With V trimmed by 3 bases and J by 1 base, 2 bases remained unmatched. This CDR3 has 15 residues. Germline CDR1 is LNHNV and CDR2 is YYDKDF (reference sequence). The CDR3 sequence: CATSSDRGSNQPQHF. The DNA for the CDR3 is TGTGCCACCAGCAGCGACAGGGGAAGCAATCAGCCCCAGCATTTT.

The chain employs TRBV2 and TRBJ1-1; 7 nucleotides match TRBD1. The V gene end was trimmed by 7 bases and the J gene end by 4 bases; junction bases not matched to a gene: 9. The CDR3 covers 14 residues. Germline V gene lookup returns CDR1 SNHLY and CDR2 FYNNEI. The CDR3 here is CASTDRVEGTEAFF. In DNA form, the CDR3 reads TGTGCCAGCACCGACAGGGTGGAAGGCACTGAAGCTTTCTTT.

The chain uses TRBV6-5 and TRBJ2-2, with TRBD1 as a possible D gene (6 bases). This CDR3 has 14 residues. Trimming cost V 6 bases and J 7 bases, with 15 bases left between them. Germline assignment: CDR1 MNHEY and CDR2 SVGAGI. The CDR3, as DNA: TGTGCCAGCAGGACGATGGGGGCCTACGGGGAGCTGTTTTTT. Translating it yields CASRTMGAYGELFF.

The J gene is TRBJ1-2, the V gene TRBV19; 7 bases align to TRBD1. CDR3 length: 15 residues. V was clipped by 7 bases and J by 4 bases; unmatched bases: 12. In germline, CDR1 is LNHDA, CDR2 SQIVND (reference sequence). The CDR3: CASKSTGTATYGYTF. The CDR3 DNA reads TGTGCCAGTAAATCGACCGGGACAGCGACCTATGGCTACACCTTC.